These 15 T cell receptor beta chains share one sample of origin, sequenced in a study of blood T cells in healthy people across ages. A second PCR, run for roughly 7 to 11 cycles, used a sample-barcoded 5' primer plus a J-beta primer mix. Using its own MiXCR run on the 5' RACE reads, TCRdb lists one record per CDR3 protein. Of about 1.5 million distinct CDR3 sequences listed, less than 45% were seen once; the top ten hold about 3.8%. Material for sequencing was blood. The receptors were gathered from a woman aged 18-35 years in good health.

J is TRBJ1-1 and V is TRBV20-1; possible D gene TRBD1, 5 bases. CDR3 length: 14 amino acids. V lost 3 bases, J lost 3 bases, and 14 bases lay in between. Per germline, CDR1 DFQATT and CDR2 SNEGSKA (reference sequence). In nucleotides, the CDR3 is TGCAGTGCTAGTGACTCCGCCAGGGACACTGAAGCTTTCTTT. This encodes CSASDSARDTEAFF.

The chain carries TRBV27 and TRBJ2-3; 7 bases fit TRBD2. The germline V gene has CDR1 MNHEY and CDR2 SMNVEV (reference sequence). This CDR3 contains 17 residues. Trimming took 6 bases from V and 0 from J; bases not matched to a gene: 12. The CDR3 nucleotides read TGTGCCAGCAGCACAAACGGGGGGTCATCTAGCACAGATACGCAGTATTTT. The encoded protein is CASSTNGGSSSTDTQYF.

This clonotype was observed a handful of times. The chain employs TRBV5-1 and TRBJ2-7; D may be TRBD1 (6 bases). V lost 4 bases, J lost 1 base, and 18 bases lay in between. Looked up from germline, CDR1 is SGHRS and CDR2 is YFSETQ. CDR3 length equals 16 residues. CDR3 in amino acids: CASSPEPGHLSYEQYF. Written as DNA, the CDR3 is TGCGCCAGCAGCCCCGAACCGGGACACCTATCCTACGAGCAGTACTTC.

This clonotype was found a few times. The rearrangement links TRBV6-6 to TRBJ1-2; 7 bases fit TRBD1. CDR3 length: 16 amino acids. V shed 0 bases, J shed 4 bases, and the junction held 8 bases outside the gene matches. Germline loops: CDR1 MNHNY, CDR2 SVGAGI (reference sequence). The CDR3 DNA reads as TGTGCCAGCAGTTACTCCCGACAGGGCGGTAGCTATGGCTACACCTTC. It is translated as CASSYSRQGGSYGYTF.

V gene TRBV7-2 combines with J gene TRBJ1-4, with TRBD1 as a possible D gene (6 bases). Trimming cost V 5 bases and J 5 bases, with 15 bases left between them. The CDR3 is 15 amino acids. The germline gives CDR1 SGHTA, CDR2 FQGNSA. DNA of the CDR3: TGTGCCAGCAGCCCAAGACAGGCTGAAAATGAAAAACTGTTTTTT. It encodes CASSPRQAENEKLFF.

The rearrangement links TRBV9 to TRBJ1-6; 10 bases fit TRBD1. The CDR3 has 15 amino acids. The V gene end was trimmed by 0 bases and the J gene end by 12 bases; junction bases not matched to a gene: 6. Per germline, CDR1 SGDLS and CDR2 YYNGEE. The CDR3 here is CASSVGQGAFLPLHF. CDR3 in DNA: TGTGCCAGCAGCGTAGGACAGGGGGCATTTTTACCCCTCCACTTT.

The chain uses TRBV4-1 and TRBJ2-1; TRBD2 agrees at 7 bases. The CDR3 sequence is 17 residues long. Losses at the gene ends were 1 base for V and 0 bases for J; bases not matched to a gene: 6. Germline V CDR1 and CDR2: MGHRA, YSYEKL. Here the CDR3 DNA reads TGCGCCAGCAGCCAAGGGGCTAGCGGCGTCTCCTACAATGAGCAGTTCTTC. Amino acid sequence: CASSQGASGVSYNEQFF.

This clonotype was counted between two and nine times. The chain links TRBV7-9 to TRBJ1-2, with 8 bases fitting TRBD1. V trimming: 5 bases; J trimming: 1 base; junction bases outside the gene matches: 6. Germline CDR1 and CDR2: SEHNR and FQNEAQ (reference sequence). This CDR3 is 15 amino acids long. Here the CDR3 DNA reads TGTGCCAGCAGCAGCGGGACAGGTCTTAACTATGGCTACACCTTC. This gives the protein CASSSGTGLNYGYTF. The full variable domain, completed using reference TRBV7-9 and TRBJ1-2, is DTGVSQNPRHKITKRGQNVTFRCDPISEHNRLYWYRQTLGQGPEFLTYFQNEAQLEKSRLLSDRFSAERPKGSFSTLEIQRTEQGDSAMYLCASSSGTGLNYGYTFGSGTRLTVV.

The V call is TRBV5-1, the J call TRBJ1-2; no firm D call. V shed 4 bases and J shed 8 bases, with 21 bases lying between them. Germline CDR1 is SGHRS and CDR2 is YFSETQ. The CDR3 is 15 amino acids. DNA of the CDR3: TGCGCCAGCAGCACCCAGGAGCGGAGCAGGTCCGGCTACACCTTC. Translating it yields CASSTQERSRSGYTF.

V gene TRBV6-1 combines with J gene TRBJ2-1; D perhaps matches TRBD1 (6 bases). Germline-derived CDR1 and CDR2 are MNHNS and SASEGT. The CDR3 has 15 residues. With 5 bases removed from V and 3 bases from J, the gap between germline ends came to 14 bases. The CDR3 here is CASSPRTDYYNEQFF. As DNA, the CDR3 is TGTGCCAGCAGTCCTAGGACAGATTACTACAATGAGCAGTTCTTC.

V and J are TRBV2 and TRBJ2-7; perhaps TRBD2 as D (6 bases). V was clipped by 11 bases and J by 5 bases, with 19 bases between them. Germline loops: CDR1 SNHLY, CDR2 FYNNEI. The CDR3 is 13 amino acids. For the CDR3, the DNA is TGTGCCCACGGTAGCGGAAACCCCGACGAGCAGTACTTC. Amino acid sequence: CAHGSGNPDEQYF.

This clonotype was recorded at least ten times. Here the CDR3 DNA reads TGCAGTGCTAGTTCGGGACTCCCCTCCAATGAGCAGTTCTTC. The encoded protein is CSASSGLPSNEQFF. V and J are TRBV20-1 and TRBJ2-1, with D possibly matching TRBD2 (6 bases). This CDR3 comprises 14 residues. Germline V CDR1 and CDR2: DFQATT, SNEGSKA (reference sequence). Trimming took 3 bases from V and 6 from J, leaving 15 bases between them.

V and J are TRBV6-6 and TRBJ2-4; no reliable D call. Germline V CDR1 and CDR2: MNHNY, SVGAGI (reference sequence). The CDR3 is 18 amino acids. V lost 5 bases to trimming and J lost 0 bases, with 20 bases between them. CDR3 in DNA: TGTGCCAGCAGTATCGGGCCAGGTGCGGTTTTAGCCAAAAACATTCAGTACTTC. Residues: CASSIGPGAVLAKNIQYF.

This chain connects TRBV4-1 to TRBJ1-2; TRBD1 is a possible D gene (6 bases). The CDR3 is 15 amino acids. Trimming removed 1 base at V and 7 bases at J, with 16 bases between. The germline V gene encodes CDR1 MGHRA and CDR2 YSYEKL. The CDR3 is CASSQVLQGGSGYTF. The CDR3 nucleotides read TGCGCCAGCAGCCAAGTTTTACAGGGTGGTAGTGGCTACACCTTC.

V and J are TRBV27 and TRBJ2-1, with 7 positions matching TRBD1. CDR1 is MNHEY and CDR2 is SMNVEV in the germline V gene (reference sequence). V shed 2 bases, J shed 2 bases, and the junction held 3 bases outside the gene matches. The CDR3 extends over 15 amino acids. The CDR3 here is CASSLSTGAYNEQFF. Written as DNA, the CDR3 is TGTGCCAGCAGTTTAAGCACAGGGGCCTACAATGAGCAGTTCTTC.